This entry lists 22 T cell receptor beta chains sequenced from one sample in a study of beta chain features in type 1 diabetes. cDNA synthesis used the whole RNA isolate, giving expressed TCRB sequences. The protocol was immunoSEQ multiplex PCR, while the TCRdb copy is restricted to in-frame clones and leaves out a portion. This sample carries 130,000 or so clones, roughly 9.3% of them seen once, and the ten largest clones take approximately 0.69%. The sequencing sample was made of central memory CD4+ T cells from blood. These receptors originate from a woman in her thirties or forties in good health.

This clone was counted between two and nine times. This chain uses TRBV5-4 with TRBJ2-7, with D perhaps matching TRBD1 (5 bases). CDR1 and CDR2 (germline): SGHNT, YYREEE (reference sequence). Trimming removed 2 bases from V and 5 bases from J, with 20 bases in between. This CDR3 region has 16 residues. The CDR3 nucleotides read TGTGCCAGCAGCTTAGATATACCACAGGCCGGACACGAGCAGTACTTC. Translated: CASSLDIPQAGHEQYF.

The CDR3 loop reads CASSGSGGNQPQHF. In DNA form, the CDR3 reads TGTGCCAGCAGCGGATCAGGGGGCAATCAGCCCCAGCATTTT. The chain links TRBV5-5 to TRBJ1-5; tentative D call: TRBD1 (6 bases). Germline V CDR1 and CDR2: SGHKS, YYEKEE (reference sequence). This CDR3 is built from 14 residues. Between the trimmed V and J ends, which lost 4 bases and 2 bases, there was a span of 10 bases.

This clone was counted ten times or more. The chain has TRBV4-3 and TRBJ2-4; TRBD1 matches at 10 bases. CDR1 is LGHNA, CDR2 YSLEER, per germline. V shed 6 bases, J shed 3 bases, and the junction held 2 bases outside the gene matches. The CDR3 has 14 amino acids. The CDR3 DNA is TGCGCCAGCAGTCGGGACAGGGGCAAAAACATTCAGTACTTC. Encoded protein: CASSRDRGKNIQYF.

The table lists this clone with a few counts. The chain is built from TRBV5-1 and TRBJ2-5; unclear D gene. V was cut by 4 bases and J by 1 base, with 8 bases left in between. Germline values: CDR1 SGHRS, CDR2 YFSETQ. The CDR3 spans 13 residues. The CDR3 DNA reads as TGCGCCAGCAGCGTGCGGTTCCAAGAGACCCAGTACTTC. Protein: CASSVRFQETQYF. The full variable domain, its missing parts supplied by reference TRBV5-1 and TRBJ2-5, is KAGVTQTPRYLIKTRGQQVTLSCSPISGHRSVSWYQQTPGQGLQFLFEYFSETQRNKGNFPGRFSGRQFSNSRSEMNVSTLELGDSALYLCASSVRFQETQYFGPGTRLLVL.

The chain uses TRBV7-9 and TRBJ1-6; D possibly corresponds to TRBD1 (5 bases). This CDR3 comprises 13 residues. The V and J ends lost 8 bases and 3 bases respectively, with 8 bases between them. Germline V gene lookup returns CDR1 SEHNR and CDR2 FQNEAQ (reference sequence). This chain's CDR3 is CASQGDYNSPLHF. The CDR3 nucleotides read TGTGCCAGCCAGGGTGACTATAATTCACCCCTCCACTTT.

This clone was recorded a few times. The chain carries TRBV7-6 and TRBJ2-7; tentative D call: TRBD1 (6 bases). Per the germline V gene, CDR1 is SGHVS and CDR2 is FNYEAQ. Trimming left V 5 bases short and J 1 base short, with 9 bases between. This CDR3 comprises 13 residues. CDR3: CASSPDSSYEQYF. CDR3 in DNA: TGTGCCAGCAGCCCGGACAGTTCCTACGAGCAGTACTTC.

This clone showed up just a few times. This chain uses TRBV7-2 with TRBJ2-1, with 7 bases lining up with TRBD1. CDR1 and CDR2 (germline): SGHTA, FQGNSA. This CDR3 spans 16 amino acids. After removal of 5 bases from V and 8 bases from J, the junction contained 15 bases not matched to a gene. The CDR3, as DNA: TGTGCCAGCAGCACGCCGGATTTGGGACAGTTCCATGAGCAGTTCTTC. Residues: CASSTPDLGQFHEQFF.

This clone has only a few counts. The J gene is TRBJ2-3, the V gene TRBV15; D possibly corresponds to TRBD2 (6 bases). CDR3 size: 14 residues. V lost 2 bases and J lost 5, with 11 bases in between. In germline, CDR1 is LNHNV, CDR2 YYDKDF (reference sequence). CDR3 sequence reads: CATSRQDYQDTQYF. DNA of the CDR3: TGTGCCACCAGCAGACAGGACTACCAAGATACGCAGTATTTT.

This clone was detected a few times. The V gene is TRBV23-1, the J gene TRBJ2-7; D perhaps matches TRBD2 (6 bases). TRBV23-1 is sorted into the ORF group, with uncertain function. Trimming cost V 7 bases and J 2 bases, with 18 bases left between them. CDR3 length equals 15 residues. In nucleotides, the CDR3 is TGCGCCAGCAATTCACCCCCAGGGAGGACCTACGAGCAGTACTTC. It translates to CASNSPPGRTYEQYF.

The chain combines TRBV5-1 with TRBJ2-1; D may be TRBD2 (8 bases). The length of the CDR3 is 15 residues. Germline V gene data show CDR1 as SGHRS and CDR2 as YFSETQ. V was pared by 4 bases and J by 6 bases, with 17 bases between. CDR3: CASSVGGAGGNEQFF. The CDR3 DNA sequence: TGCGCCAGCAGCGTCGGGGGGGCAGGGGGCAATGAGCAGTTCTTC.

This clone was picked up a small number of times. The rearrangement links TRBV7-8 to TRBJ1-2, with TRBD1 as a possible D gene (6 bases). The CDR3 consists of 18 residues. V was cut by 4 bases and J by 8 bases, with 29 bases left in between. Germline V gene data show CDR1 as SGHVS and CDR2 as FQNEAQ. The CDR3 DNA reads as TGTGCCAGCAGCTCCACAATTTACAGGGTCGGGGAATTCGGAGGCTACACCTTC. This translates into CASSSTIYRVGEFGGYTF.

The gene calls are TRBV7-6 and TRBJ1-5; perhaps TRBD1 as D (6 bases). The germline CDR1 and CDR2 sequences are SGHVS and FNYEAQ. Trimming removed 5 bases from V and 7 bases from J, with 18 bases in between. The CDR3 is made up of 15 amino acids. CDR3 loop: CASSHKTGLGQPQHF. CDR3 DNA: TGTGCCAGCAGCCACAAAACAGGGCTGGGGCAGCCCCAGCATTTT.

This CDR3 reads CASSLKGLAGGLDTGELFF. The CDR3, as DNA: TGTGCCAGCAGCTTAAAGGGTCTAGCGGGGGGGCTGGACACCGGGGAGCTGTTTTTT. J is TRBJ2-2 and V is TRBV11-2; 12 bases match TRBD2. V trimming: 2 bases; J trimming: 3 bases; junction bases outside the gene matches: 10. CDR1 is SGHAT, CDR2 FQNNGV, per germline. The CDR3 loop spans 19 amino acids. Variable domain in full (rest from reference TRBV11-2 and TRBJ2-2): EAGVAQSPRYKIIEKRQSVAFWCNPISGHATLYWYQQILGQGPKLLIQFQNNGVVDDSQLPKDRFSAERLKGVDSTLKIQPAKLEDSAVYLCASSLKGLAGGLDTGELFFGEGSRLTVL.

The V gene is TRBV6-5, the J gene TRBJ1-1; D gene uncertain. CDR3 size: 11 residues. Trimming took off 7 bases at V and 0 bases at J, with 3 bases between the two ends. The germline V gene has CDR1 MNHEY and CDR2 SVGAGI. CDR3 residues: CASNMNTEAFF. The CDR3 nucleotides are TGTGCCAGCAATATGAACACTGAAGCTTTCTTT.

This clone was recorded a few times. The chain is built from TRBV19 and TRBJ1-5; 10 bases agree with TRBD1. The CDR3 consists of 15 residues. The germline CDR1 and CDR2 sequences are LNHDA and SQIVND (reference sequence). V lost 8 bases, J lost 6 bases, and 10 bases stayed unmatched. The CDR3 loop is CASGGQGGGVQPQHF. In nucleotides, the CDR3 is TGTGCCAGTGGAGGACAGGGGGGAGGGGTTCAGCCCCAGCATTTT.

This clone was counted only a few times. The genes are TRBV7-2 and TRBJ1-1; 7 positions match TRBD1. V lost 3 bases to trimming and J lost 2 bases; unmatched junction nucleotides: 3. Germline assignment: CDR1 SGHTA and CDR2 FQGNSA. The CDR3 has 14 residues. CDR3: CASSFGTANTEAFF. The CDR3 coding sequence is TGTGCCAGCAGCTTCGGGACAGCAAACACTGAAGCTTTCTTT.

This chain uses TRBV7-2 with TRBJ2-1; the D is unclear. Trimming shortened V by 5 bases and J by 3 bases, and 14 bases separated the two germline ends. The CDR3 is made up of 15 amino acids. CDR1 and CDR2 (germline): SGHTA, FQGNSA. CDR3 bases: TGTGCCAGCAGCCCCGAACGCCTATTCTACAATGAGCAGTTCTTC. Protein sequence: CASSPERLFYNEQFF.

This clone appeared many times. The chain uses TRBV28 and TRBJ2-1; the D gene is possibly TRBD2 (6 bases). The ends were cut back, 5 bases at V and 4 bases at J, with 18 bases in the middle. The germline CDR1 and CDR2 sequences are MDHEN and SYDVKM. The CDR3 sequence is 16 residues long. The CDR3 DNA reads TGTGCCAGCAGTCCCCCAGGCAGCGCGGGATACAATGAGCAGTTCTTC. Its translation is CASSPPGSAGYNEQFF.

The sample holds a few counts of this clone. V is TRBV18 and J is TRBJ2-7; 7 positions match TRBD1. Germline V gene sequence: CDR1 KGHSH, CDR2 LQKENI. V lost 7 bases and J lost 1; bases outside the gene matches: 7. The CDR3 is 14 amino acids. The CDR3 region is CASFRDRTSYEQYF. In DNA, the CDR3 is TGTGCCAGCTTCCGGGACAGAACTTCCTACGAGCAGTACTTC.

The V gene is TRBV18, the J gene TRBJ2-2; possibly TRBD2 for D (6 bases). The germline V gene encodes CDR1 KGHSH and CDR2 LQKENI. V was clipped by 3 bases and J by 5 bases, with 13 bases between them. CDR3 length: 15 amino acids. CDR3 region: CASSPRGTGTGELFF. The CDR3 bases are TGTGCCAGCTCACCCCGGGGGACCGGAACCGGGGAGCTGTTTTTT.

This clone appeared a few times. The chain recombines TRBV4-2 with TRBJ2-7; 8 bases align to TRBD1. The CDR3 length is 15 residues. Unmatched junction bases numbered 8, after V lost 0 bases and J lost 7 bases. Germline V gene lookup returns CDR1 LGHNA and CDR2 YNFKEQ. The CDR3 protein is CASSQEGGQGREQYF. For the CDR3, the DNA is TGTGCCAGCAGCCAAGAAGGAGGACAGGGTCGAGAGCAGTACTTC.

The rearrangement uses TRBV7-2 and TRBJ2-1; 7 bases align to TRBD2. The V gene's germline CDR1 is SGHTA and CDR2 FQGNSA. CDR3 length: 14 amino acids. The ends lost 9 bases at V and 4 bases at J; junction bases unmatched: 9. The CDR3, as DNA: TGTGCCAGTTCGCCGTGGGAGGGTTACAATGAGCAGTTCTTC. This gives the protein CASSPWEGYNEQFF.